The source of this T cell receptor (beta chain) is a study of T cell responses to AZD1222 COVID-19 vaccine (dated by TCRdb to the early 2020s). Background for the entire study: AZD1222 recipients with second doses at about 4 weeks or about 12 weeks were pooled, because spike-specific TCR depth and breadth did not differ between schedules. Trial participants were enrolled by age into 18-55, 56-69 and 70-plus year subgroups, with roughly 150, 30 and 60 TCR-sequenced participants respectively. TCR sequencing covered some 240 trial participants: nearly 210 given two doses of AZD1222 and around 26 given two doses of MenACWY control vaccine.

Findings and caveats that apply to the study as a whole: The whole spike protein was spanned by vaccine-associated CD4 TCRs, and dominant responses were seen in regions 160-218 and 743-854. Because no day 14 peak-response samples were available, repertoires were characterized only after the peak T cell response. Reportedly, almost half of the unique spike-specific TCRs recognized epitopes lying outside the regions that are mutated in the B.1.351 and B.1.1.7 variants. After two AZD1222 doses, both the breadth and the depth of spike-specific TCRs were significantly higher than at day 0 and than in MenACWY recipients. The 56-69-year group was small, and its depth increase did not reach significance, likely because of low power. Most participants were white British and females outnumbered males, and the authors suggested that clonal diversity may have been underestimated. Only six AZD1222 recipients were SARS-CoV-2 seropositive at baseline, limiting conclusions about previously exposed vaccinees.

Turning to this clone: Its binding antigen is unknown. No much larger clonotype is one base removed from it; base qualities were not supplied.

Via the germline V gene, CDR1 is SGHTA and CDR2 FQGNSA. The cysteine opens and the phenylalanine closes a CDR3 of 15 amino acids. The only DNA kept is the CDR3, 45 bases in frame from the first base. The germline ends are 13 bases apart after V is trimmed by 1 base and J by 4 bases. The time point label corresponds to: baseline before first vaccination. The vaccinee samples were drawn from two UK trials, COV001 and COV002, one of which was a single-blind randomized controlled phase 2/3 trial testing AZD1222 (ChAdOx1 nCoV-19) in healthy adults. For TCRbeta chain sequencing, PBMC samples from trial participants were taken at day 0 and at day 28 after the second dose. The CDR3 regions of human TCRbeta chains were subjected to immunosequencing. In the original analysis: Repertoire TCRs were checked for matches against a reference library of SARS-CoV-2-specific TCRs that had been generated using the MIRA antigen-specificity platform. Breadth meant the fraction of unique TCRs that were SARS-CoV-2-associated, whereas depth meant the fraction of total T cells that were SARS-CoV-2-associated. Using the MIRA data, each spike-specific TCR was mapped to the spike region that the TCR reacts to and placed in a CD4 or CD8 class. Log10-transformed breadth and depth values were compared by one-way ANOVA with Sidak's multiple comparisons tests. As stored in TCRdb, this immuneACCESS dataset retains in-frame rearrangements with V and J assigned. A fraction of the clones does not appear; measured against another copy, unresolved V genes explain less than half of the discrepancy, and the remainder lacks a known reason. V and J calls plus clone size are reproduced from that table; the DNA served to infer D and trimming. In all, the sample holds approximately 100,000 clones, and 70% to 90% of those were seen once. The ten largest clones take up under 20% of the sample.

The receptor was isolated from an adult in good health. The specimen was peripheral blood, collected on day 0 of AZD1222 vaccination. The sequence joins TRBV7-2 to TRBJ1-2; no D gene is confidently identified. The DNA reads TGTGCCAGCAGCTTAGGAGCAGCGAACGCCTATGGCTACACCTTC. Its protein product is CASSLGAANAYGYTF. The CDR3 plus the reference TRBV7-2 and TRBJ1-2 genes for the other parts give the full variable domain: GAGVSQSPSNKVTEKGKDVELRCDPISGHTALYWYRQSLGQGLEFLIYFQGNSAPDKSGLPSDRFSAERTGGSVSTLTIQRTQQEDSAVYLCASSLGAANAYGYTFGSGTRLTVV.